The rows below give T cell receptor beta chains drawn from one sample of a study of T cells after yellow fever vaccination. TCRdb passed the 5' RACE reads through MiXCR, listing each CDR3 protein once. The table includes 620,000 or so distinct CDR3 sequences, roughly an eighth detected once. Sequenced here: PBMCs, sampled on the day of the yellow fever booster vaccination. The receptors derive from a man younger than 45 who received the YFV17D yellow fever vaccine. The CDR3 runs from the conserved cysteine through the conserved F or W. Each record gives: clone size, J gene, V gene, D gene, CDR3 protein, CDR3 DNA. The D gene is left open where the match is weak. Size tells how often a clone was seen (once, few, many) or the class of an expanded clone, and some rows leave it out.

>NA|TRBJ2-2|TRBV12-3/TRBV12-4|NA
CASTSTGRFTGELFF
TGTGCCAGCACCTCGACAGGGAGGTTCACCGGGGAGCTGTTTTTT
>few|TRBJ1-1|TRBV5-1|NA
CASTPTNSNTEAFF
TGCGCCAGCACCCCGACCAACTCCAACACTGAAGCTTTCTTT
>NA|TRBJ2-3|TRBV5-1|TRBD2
CASSPPTSGMADTQYF
TGCGCCAGCAGCCCCCCTACTAGCGGAATGGCAGATACGCAGTATTTT
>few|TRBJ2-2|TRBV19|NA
CASRQSTAGELFF
TGTGCCAGTAGGCAGAGCACGGCTGGGGAGCTGTTTTTT
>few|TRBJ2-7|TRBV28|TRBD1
CASSRQGYSYEQYF
TGTGCCAGCAGCCGACAGGGATATTCCTACGAGCAGTACTTC
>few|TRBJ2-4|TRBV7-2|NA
CASSLTTGPPRNIQYF
TGTGCCAGCAGCCTAACCACAGGGCCCCCGAGGAACATTCAGTACTTC
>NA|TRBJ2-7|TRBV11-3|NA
CASSLDLATPEQYF
TGTGCCAGCAGCTTAGATCTGGCGACACCCGAGCAGTACTTC
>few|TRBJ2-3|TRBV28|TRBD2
CASIPGGRGTDTQYF
TGTGCCAGCATCCCTGGGGGGAGGGGAACAGATACGCAGTATTTT
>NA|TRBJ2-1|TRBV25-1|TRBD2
CASSAGTSGPRQQFF
TGTGCCAGCAGTGCCGGGACTAGCGGGCCGCGGCAGCAGTTCTTC
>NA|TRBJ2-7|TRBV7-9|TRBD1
CASSLLTRDRAYEQYF
TGTGCCAGCAGCTTACTTACCCGGGACAGAGCCTACGAGCAGTACTTC
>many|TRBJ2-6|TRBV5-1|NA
CASSWKTGSGANVLTF
TGCGCCAGCAGCTGGAAAACAGGCTCTGGGGCCAACGTCCTGACTTTC
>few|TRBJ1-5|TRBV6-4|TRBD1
CASSRQGLAPQHF
TGTGCCAGCAGTAGACAGGGGTTGGCGCCCCAGCATTTT
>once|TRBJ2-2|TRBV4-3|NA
CASSLGGRGFTGELFF
TGCGCCAGCAGCCTCGGGGGGCGGGGCTTCACCGGGGAGCTGTTTTTT
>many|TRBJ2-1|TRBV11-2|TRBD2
CASRTIAGGPHEQFF
TGTGCCAGCAGAACCATAGCGGGAGGGCCGCATGAGCAGTTCTTC
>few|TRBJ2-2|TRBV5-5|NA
CASSLFDSPTGELFF
TGTGCCAGCAGCTTGTTCGACAGCCCCACCGGGGAGCTGTTTTTT
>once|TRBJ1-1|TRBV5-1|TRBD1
CASSAKYRGRWEAFF
TGCGCCAGCAGCGCCAAATACAGGGGGCGGTGGGAAGCTTTCTTT
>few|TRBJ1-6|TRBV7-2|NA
CASSLANRETNSPLHF
TGTGCCAGCAGCTTAGCGAACAGGGAGACTAATTCACCCCTCCACTTT
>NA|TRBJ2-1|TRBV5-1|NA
CASSPDGKGGQFF
TGCGCCAGCAGCCCGGATGGGAAGGGTGGGCAGTTCTTC
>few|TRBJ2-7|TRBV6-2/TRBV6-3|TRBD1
CASSLRGQGSYEQYF
TGTGCCAGCAGCCTCCGGGGACAGGGCTCCTACGAGCAGTACTTC
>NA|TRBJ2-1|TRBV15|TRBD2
CATSRALSRGSSYNEQFF
TGTGCCACCAGCAGGGCGTTATCCCGCGGGAGCTCCTACAATGAGCAGTTCTTC
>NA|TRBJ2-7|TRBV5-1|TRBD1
CASSTPGQTYEQYF
TGCGCCAGCAGCACCCCGGGACAGACCTACGAGCAGTACTTC
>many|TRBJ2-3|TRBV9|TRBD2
CASSLAGRTDTQYF
TGTGCCAGCAGCCTAGCGGGCCGCACAGATACGCAGTATTTT
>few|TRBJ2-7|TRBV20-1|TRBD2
CSATRTSGIELDEQYF
TGCAGTGCGACCCGGACTAGCGGGATCGAGCTCGACGAGCAGTACTTC
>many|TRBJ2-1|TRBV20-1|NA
CSAREIKSGSSYNEQFF
TGCAGTGCTAGAGAAATCAAAAGCGGTTCCTCCTACAATGAGCAGTTCTTC
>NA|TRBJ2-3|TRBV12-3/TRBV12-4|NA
CASTPLGEVAQYF
TGTGCCAGCACTCCTTTAGGGGAGGTTGCGCAGTATTTT
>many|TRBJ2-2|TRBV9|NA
CASSPFPVGELFF
TGTGCCAGCAGCCCATTTCCGGTCGGGGAGCTGTTTTTT
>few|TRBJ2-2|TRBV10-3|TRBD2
CAIRASGNTGELFF
TGTGCCATCAGGGCTAGCGGGAACACCGGGGAGCTGTTTTTT
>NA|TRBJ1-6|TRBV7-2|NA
CASSFASATSSYNSPLHF
TGTGCCAGCAGCTTCGCCAGCGCCACAAGCTCCTATAATTCACCCCTCCACTTT
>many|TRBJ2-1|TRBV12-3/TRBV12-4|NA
CASSLNYNEQFF
TGTGCCAGCAGTTTAAACTACAATGAGCAGTTCTTC
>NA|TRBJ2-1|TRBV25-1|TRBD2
CASSRAGNHNEQFF
TGTGCCAGCAGCAGAGCGGGAAATCACAATGAGCAGTTCTTC
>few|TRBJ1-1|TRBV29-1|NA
CSVDGRGTEAFF
TGCAGCGTGGACGGCAGGGGAACTGAAGCTTTCTTT
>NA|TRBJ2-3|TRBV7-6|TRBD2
CASSRLLAGSTDTQYF
TGTGCCAGCAGCCGCTTACTAGCGGGGAGCACAGATACGCAGTATTTT
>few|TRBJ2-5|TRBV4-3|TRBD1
CASSQDRWGTGQETQYF
TGCGCCAGCAGCCAAGATAGGTGGGGGACAGGGCAAGAGACCCAGTACTTC
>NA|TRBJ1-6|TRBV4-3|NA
CASSQGPSRQDSPLHF
TGCGCCAGCAGCCAAGGGCCGTCCCGGCAGGATTCACCCCTCCACTTT
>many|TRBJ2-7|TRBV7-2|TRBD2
CASSLAVEQYF
TGTGCCAGCAGTCTAGCGGTTGAGCAGTACTTC
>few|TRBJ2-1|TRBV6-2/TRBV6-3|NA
CASSYVGGNEQFF
TGTGCCAGCAGTTACGTCGGGGGCAATGAGCAGTTCTTC
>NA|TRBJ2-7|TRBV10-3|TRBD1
CAIRGTATYEQYF
TGTGCCATCAGGGGGACAGCGACCTACGAGCAGTACTTC
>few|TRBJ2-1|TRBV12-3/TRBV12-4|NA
CASSRTKRGEQFF
TGTGCCAGCAGCCGGACTAAACGGGGTGAGCAGTTCTTC
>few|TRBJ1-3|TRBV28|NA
CASTLGLNSGNTIYF
TGTGCCAGCACTCTAGGACTTAACTCTGGAAACACCATATATTTT
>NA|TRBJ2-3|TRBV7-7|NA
CASSLGFGTGGLTDTQYF
TGTGCCAGCAGCTTAGGTTTCGGGACTGGTGGCCTCACAGATACGCAGTATTTT
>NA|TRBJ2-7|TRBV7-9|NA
CASSAGGMSSYEQYF
TGTGCCAGCAGCGCGGGCGGGATGAGCTCCTACGAGCAGTACTTC
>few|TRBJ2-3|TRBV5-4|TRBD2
CASSESGLPTDTQYF
TGTGCCAGCAGCGAATCGGGACTACCCACAGATACGCAGTATTTT